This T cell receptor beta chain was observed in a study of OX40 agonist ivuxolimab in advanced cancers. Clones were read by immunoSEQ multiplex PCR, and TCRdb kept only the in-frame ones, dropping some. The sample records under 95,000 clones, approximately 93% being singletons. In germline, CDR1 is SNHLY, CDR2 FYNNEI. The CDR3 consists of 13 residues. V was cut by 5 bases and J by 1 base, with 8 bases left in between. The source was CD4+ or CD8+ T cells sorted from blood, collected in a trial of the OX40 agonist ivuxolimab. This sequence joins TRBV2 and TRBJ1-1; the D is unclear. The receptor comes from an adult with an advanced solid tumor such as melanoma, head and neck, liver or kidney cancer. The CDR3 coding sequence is TGTGCCAGCAGTTTGGGTCGGAACACTGAAGCTTTCTTT. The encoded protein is CASSLGRNTEAFF.